This T cell receptor beta chain emerged from a study of OX40 agonist ivuxolimab in advanced cancers. Regarding the research as a whole: Ivuxolimab was an agonistic, fully human IgG2 monoclonal antibody directed against OX40 (CD134), a costimulatory receptor. Intravenous ivuxolimab was administered to patients every 2 weeks at six dose levels: 0.01, 0.1, 0.3, 1.5, 3 and 10 mg/kg. Of the 50 or so patients in dose escalation, some 20 had hepatocellular carcinoma, roughly 15 had melanoma, 9 had renal cell carcinoma and 9 had head and neck cancer. A male proportion of about 79% and a mean age of about 60 years, ranging from about 20 to 80, were recorded for the dose-escalation cohort. Patients were allowed to have had prior anti-PD-1, anti-PD-L1 or anti-CTLA-4 therapy, and approximately 37% of the dose-escalation patients had been treated with checkpoint inhibitors. Partial responses occurred in three dose-escalation patients: two with cutaneous melanoma and one with hepatocellular carcinoma. The purpose of peripheral TCRbeta sequencing was to test whether ivuxolimab changed TCR sequence diversity and led to clonal T-cell expansion. The paper covers the monotherapy dose-escalation part of the phase I ivuxolimab trial, which included N of about 50 patients. Beyond this particular receptor, the publication reports: Low levels of normalized T-cell clonal expansion were also seen in some patients who did not respond. Which antigens the clonally expanded peripheral T cells were specific for was not determined. After ivuxolimab, expanded clones were on average more numerous among CD8+ T cells than among CD4+ T cells. In partial responders in the 0.1-3.0 mg/kg groups, normalized peripheral clonal expansion was found to be among the lowest, especially among CD8+ T cells. At doses from 0.1 to 3.0 mg/kg, clonal expansion was seen in both CD4+ and CD8+ blood T cells between baseline and week 6.

Comments on this clone: Its antigen is not yet known. No quality values exist for individual bases; no much larger clone is one base distant.

Taken from the germline V gene, the CDR1 and CDR2 loops are SGHRS and YFSETQ. The CDR3 contains 14 residues, cysteine and phenylalanine counted. CDR3 DNA is the only sequence kept; it has 42 bases, read in frame from the first base. V trim: 5 bases; J trim: 2 bases; unmatched bases: 4. For sequencing of the TCRbeta CDR3 region, genomic DNA was extracted from the sorted cells. The immunoSEQ Assay was used for sequencing of TCRbeta CDR3 regions. Here the immuneACCESS table is served through TCRdb, limited to in-frame sequences with V and J called. Missing clones are a known gap in these copies; in checked studies unresolved V genes cover under half, and the rest lacks a known reason. This sample holds 100,000 or so clones; about 92% were observed only once. The ten largest clones capture 3% to 4% of the sample. The trial excluded patients who had a history of autoimmune disease or who were on systemic immunosuppression. Peripheral blood for TCR sequencing was collected from all dose cohorts at baseline, on cycle 4 day 1, and on cycle 7 day 1. Samples were obtained from an open-label, multicenter, first-in-human phase I dose-escalation trial of ivuxolimab. Adults with locally advanced or metastatic melanoma, renal cell carcinoma, hepatocellular carcinoma or head and neck squamous cell carcinoma were enrolled in the trial. Before TCR sequencing, CD4+ T cells and CD8+ T cells from peripheral blood were sorted into separate populations.

Source: CD4+ or CD8+ T cells sorted from blood, taken in a trial of the OX40 agonist ivuxolimab. The sequence was collected from an adult with an advanced solid tumor such as melanoma, head and neck, liver or kidney cancer. The rearranged segments are TRBV5-1 and TRBJ2-7, and 10 junction bases match TRBD2. CDR3 reads: CASRGTSATYEQYF. The bases read TGCGCCAGCAGGGGGACTAGCGCAACCTACGAGCAGTACTTC.